This entry concerns a single T cell receptor beta chain. As yet, its antigen is unknown. TCRdb re-called the reads through MiXCR, storing one row per CDR3 protein. Here the sample spans hundreds of thousands of distinct CDR3 sequences, 30% to 35% being singletons. The sample is drawn from a study of T cell repertoires in cytomegalovirus infection. Across the study: CMV infection and matching HLA type were both indicated by public TCR beta signatures. Study findings and constraints: CMV-specific HLA-C-restricted TCR beta clonotypes dominated the ex vivo response. Adding up the frequency of public TCR beta families identified people who carried CMV plus the relevant HLA.

The germline CDR1 and CDR2 sequences are SQVTM and ANQGSEA. The CDR3 totals 15 residues. V lost 7 bases and J lost 3; bases outside the gene matches: 9. The V gene is TRBV29-1, the J gene TRBJ1-1, with 12 bases fitting TRBD1. The sequence came from a human donor in good health (CMV status not recorded). Some clones in this sample may be carry-over from other donors' samples. The sequencing here drew on cultured CD8+ T cells from PBMCs, taken from culture after CMV antigen stimulation. The CDR3 region is CSGLGTGGRDTEAFF. As DNA, the CDR3 is TGCAGCGGACTCGGGACAGGGGGCAGGGACACTGAAGCTTTCTTT.